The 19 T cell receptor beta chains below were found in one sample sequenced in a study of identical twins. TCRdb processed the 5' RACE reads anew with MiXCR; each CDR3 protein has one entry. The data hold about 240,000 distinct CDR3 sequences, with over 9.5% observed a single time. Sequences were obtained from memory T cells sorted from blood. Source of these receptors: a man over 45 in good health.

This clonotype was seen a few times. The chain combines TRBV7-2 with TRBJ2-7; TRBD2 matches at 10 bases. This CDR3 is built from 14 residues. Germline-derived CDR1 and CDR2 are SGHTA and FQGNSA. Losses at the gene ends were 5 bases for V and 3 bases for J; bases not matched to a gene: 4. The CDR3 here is CASSPQRGGYEQYF. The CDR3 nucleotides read TGTGCCAGCAGCCCCCAGCGGGGGGGCTACGAGCAGTACTTC.

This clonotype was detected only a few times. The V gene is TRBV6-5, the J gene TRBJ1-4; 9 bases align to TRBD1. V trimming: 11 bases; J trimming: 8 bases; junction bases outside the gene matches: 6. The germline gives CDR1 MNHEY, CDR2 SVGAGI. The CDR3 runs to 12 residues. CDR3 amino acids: CAAGTGREKLFF. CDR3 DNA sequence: TGTGCCGCCGGGACAGGGCGCGAAAAACTGTTTTTT.

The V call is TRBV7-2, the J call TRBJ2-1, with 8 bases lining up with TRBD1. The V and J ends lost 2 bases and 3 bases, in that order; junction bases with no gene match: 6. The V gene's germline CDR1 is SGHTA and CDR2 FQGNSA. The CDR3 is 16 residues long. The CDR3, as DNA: TGTGCCAGCAGCTTAAATACAGGGGGAAGCTACAATGAGCAGTTCTTC. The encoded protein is CASSLNTGGSYNEQFF.

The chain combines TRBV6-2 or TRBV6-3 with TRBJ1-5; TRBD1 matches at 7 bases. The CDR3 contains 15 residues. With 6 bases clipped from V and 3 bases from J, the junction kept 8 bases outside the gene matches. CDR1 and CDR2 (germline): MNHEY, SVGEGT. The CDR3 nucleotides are TGTGCCAGCAGGGGAACGACAGGGATCAATCAGCCCCAGCATTTT. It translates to CASRGTTGINQPQHF.

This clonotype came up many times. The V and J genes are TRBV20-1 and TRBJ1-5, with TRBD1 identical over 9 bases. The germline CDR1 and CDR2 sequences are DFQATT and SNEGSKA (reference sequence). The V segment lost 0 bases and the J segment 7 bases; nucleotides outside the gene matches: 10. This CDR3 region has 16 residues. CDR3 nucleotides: TGCAGTGCTAGAGAACTCCGAACAGGGGGCGGACAGCCCCAGCATTTT. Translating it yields CSARELRTGGGQPQHF.

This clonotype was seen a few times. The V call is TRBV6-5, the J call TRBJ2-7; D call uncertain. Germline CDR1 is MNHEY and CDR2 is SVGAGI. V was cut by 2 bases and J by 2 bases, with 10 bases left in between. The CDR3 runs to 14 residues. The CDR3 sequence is CASSYGSATYEQYF. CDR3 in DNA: TGTGCCAGCAGTTACGGATCCGCTACCTACGAGCAGTACTTC.

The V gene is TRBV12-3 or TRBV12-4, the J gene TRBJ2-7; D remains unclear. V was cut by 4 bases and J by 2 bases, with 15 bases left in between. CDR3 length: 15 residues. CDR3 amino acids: CASSSNAQRPYEQYF. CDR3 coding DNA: TGTGCCAGCAGTTCTAACGCTCAGCGCCCCTACGAGCAGTACTTC.

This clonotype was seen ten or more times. The CDR3: CASSLSSGGARSGDTQYF. CDR3 in DNA: TGCGCCAGCAGCTTGTCTAGCGGGGGGGCCAGATCTGGAGATACGCAGTATTTT. The chain is built from TRBV5-1 and TRBJ2-3, with 12 nucleotides matching TRBD2. Per germline, CDR1 SGHRS and CDR2 YFSETQ. The CDR3 length is 18 residues. V lost 1 base and J lost 5; bases outside the gene matches: 11. The variable domain in full, with the rest retrieved from reference TRBV5-1 and TRBJ2-3, is KAGVTQTPRYLIKTRGQQVTLSCSPISGHRSVSWYQQTPGQGLQFLFEYFSETQRNKGNFPGRFSGRQFSNSRSEMNVSTLELGDSALYLCASSLSSGGARSGDTQYFGPGTRLTVL.

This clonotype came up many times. This chain's CDR3 is CASRVRGKGSPLHF. Here the CDR3 DNA reads TGTGCCAGCAGGGTCAGGGGGAAGGGTTCACCCCTCCACTTT. The gene calls are TRBV6-1 and TRBJ1-6; TRBD1 matches at 7 bases. This CDR3 contains 14 residues. CDR1 and CDR2 (germline): MNHNS, SASEGT. Trimming removed 6 bases from V and 9 bases from J; junction bases left unmatched: 8.

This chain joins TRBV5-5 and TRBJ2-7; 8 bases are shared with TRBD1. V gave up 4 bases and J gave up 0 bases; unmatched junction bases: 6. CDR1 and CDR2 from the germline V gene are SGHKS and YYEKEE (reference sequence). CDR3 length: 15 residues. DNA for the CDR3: TGTGCCAGCAGCAGGGGACAGGAGAGCTCCTACGAGCAGTACTTC. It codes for CASSRGQESSYEQYF.

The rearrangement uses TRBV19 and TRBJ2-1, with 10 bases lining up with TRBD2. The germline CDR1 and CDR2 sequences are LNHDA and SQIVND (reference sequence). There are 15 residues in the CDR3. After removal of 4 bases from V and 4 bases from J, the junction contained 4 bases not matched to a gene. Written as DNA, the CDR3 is TGTGCCAGTAGTACCCAACTAGCGGGGTACAATGAGCAGTTCTTC. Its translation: CASSTQLAGYNEQFF.

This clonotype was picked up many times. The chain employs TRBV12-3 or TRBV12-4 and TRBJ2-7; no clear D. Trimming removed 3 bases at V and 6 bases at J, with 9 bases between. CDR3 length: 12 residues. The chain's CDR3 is CASSFSKAEQYF. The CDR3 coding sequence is TGTGCCAGCAGTTTTAGCAAGGCCGAGCAGTACTTC.

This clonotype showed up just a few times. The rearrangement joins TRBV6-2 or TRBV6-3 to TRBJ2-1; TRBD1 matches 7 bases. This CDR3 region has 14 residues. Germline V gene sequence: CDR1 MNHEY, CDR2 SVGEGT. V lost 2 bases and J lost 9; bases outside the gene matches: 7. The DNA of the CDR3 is TGTGCCAGCAGTTACCAGGACAGGCTCAGTGAGCAGTTCTTC. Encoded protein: CASSYQDRLSEQFF.

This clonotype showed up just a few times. The CDR3 here is CASSQDPGARNEKLFF. CDR3 bases: TGCGCCAGCAGCCAAGATCCGGGGGCCCGGAATGAAAAACTGTTTTTT. The chain links TRBV4-1 to TRBJ1-4; a weak D match, TRBD1 (6 bases). The germline CDR1 and CDR2 sequences are MGHRA and YSYEKL. The CDR3 is 16 amino acids. V shed 0 bases and J shed 5 bases, with 13 bases lying between them.

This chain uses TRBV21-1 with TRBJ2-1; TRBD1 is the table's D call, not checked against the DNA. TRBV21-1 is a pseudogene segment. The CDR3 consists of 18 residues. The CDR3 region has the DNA TGTGCCAGCAGCAAAGTCGGAGGCCGGGACAGGGTTCGCAATGAGCAGTTCTTC. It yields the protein CASSKVGGRDRVRNEQFF.

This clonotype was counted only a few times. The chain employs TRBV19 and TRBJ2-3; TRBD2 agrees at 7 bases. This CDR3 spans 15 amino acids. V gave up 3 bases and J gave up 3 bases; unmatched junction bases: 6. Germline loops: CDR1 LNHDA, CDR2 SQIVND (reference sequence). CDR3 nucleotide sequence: TGTGCCAGTAGTATTAGCCCCGGGAGGACAGATACGCAGTATTTT. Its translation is CASSISPGRTDTQYF. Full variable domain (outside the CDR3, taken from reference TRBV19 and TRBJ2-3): DGGITQSPKYLFRKEGQNVTLSCEQNLNHDAMYWYRQDPGQGLRLIYYSQIVNDFQKGDIAEGYSVSREKKESFPLTVTSAQKNPTAFYLCASSISPGRTDTQYFGPGTRLTVL.

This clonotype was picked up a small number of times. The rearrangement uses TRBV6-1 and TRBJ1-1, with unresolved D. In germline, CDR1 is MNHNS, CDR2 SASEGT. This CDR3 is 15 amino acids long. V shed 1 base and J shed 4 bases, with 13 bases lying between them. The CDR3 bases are TGTGCCAGCAGTGAAGTTGGGGTGCGGACCACTGAAGCTTTCTTT. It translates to CASSEVGVRTTEAFF.

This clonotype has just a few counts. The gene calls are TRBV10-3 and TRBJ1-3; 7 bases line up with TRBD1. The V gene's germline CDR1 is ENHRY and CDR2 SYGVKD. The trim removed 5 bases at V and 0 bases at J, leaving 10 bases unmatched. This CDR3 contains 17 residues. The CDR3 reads CAISSGQRLSSGNTIYF. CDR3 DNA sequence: TGTGCCATCAGTTCGGGACAGAGACTTAGCTCTGGAAACACCATATATTTT.

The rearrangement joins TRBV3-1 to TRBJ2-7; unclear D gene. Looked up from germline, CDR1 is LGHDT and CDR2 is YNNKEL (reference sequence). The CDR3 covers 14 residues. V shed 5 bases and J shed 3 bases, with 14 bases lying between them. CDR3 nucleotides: TGTGCCAGCAGCGGAAAGAGCGACCACTACGAGCAGTACTTC. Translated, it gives CASSGKSDHYEQYF.